The 27 T cell receptor beta chains reported below all come from one sample, sequenced in a study of blood T cell repertoires in COVID-19. Generated by immunoSEQ multiplex PCR, the TCRdb table keeps only in-frame clones and is missing some. The sample shows 250,000 to 300,000 clones, 88% of them seen only once. Input material: PBMCs or T cells enriched from blood (not recorded which). The receptors derive from a woman aged 55-69 years in a cohort exposed to, infected with or recovered from COVID-19 (not recorded which).

The chain recombines TRBV6-5 with TRBJ1-6; perhaps TRBD1 as D (6 bases). V was shortened by 0 bases and J by 9 bases, with 15 bases between the two germline ends. The CDR3 loop spans 16 amino acids. Germline V lookup: CDR1 MNHEY, CDR2 SVGAGI. The CDR3 nucleotides are TGTGCCAGCAGTTACTCAAAACAGGGTAGTATTTCACCCCTCCACTTT. Encoded protein: CASSYSKQGSISPLHF.

Note on this clone: The junction departs from the called germline gene at one end, perhaps through a read error. The genes are TRBV7-7 and TRBJ2-2, with 7 bases matching TRBD2. The CDR3 sequence is 16 residues long. Germline V gene lookup returns CDR1 SSHAT and CDR2 FNYEAQ (reference sequence). CDR3 DNA: TGTGCTAGCAGCTTAGGGGACTTGCGGGAGACCGGGGAGCTGTTTTTT. Residues: CASSLGDLRETGELFF. Full variable domain (rest looked up from reference TRBV7-7 and TRBJ2-2): GAGVSQSPRYKVTKRGQDVTLRCDPISSHATLYWYQQALGQGPEFLTYFNYEAQPDKSGLPSDRFSAERPEGSISTLTIQRTEQRDSAMYRCASSLGDLRETGELFFGEGSRLTVL.

The V call is TRBV6-6, the J call TRBJ2-1; 10 nucleotides line up with TRBD2. The CDR3 totals 14 residues. J gave up 2 bases and V 8 bases, and 3 bases lay outside the gene matches. CDR1 is MNHNY, CDR2 SVGAGI, per germline (reference sequence). CDR3 residues: CASEREGAYNEQFF. Written as DNA, the CDR3 is TGTGCCAGCGAGCGGGAGGGCGCCTACAATGAGCAGTTCTTC.

The V call is TRBV7-2, the J call TRBJ1-6; no clear D. The germline V gene encodes CDR1 SGHTA and CDR2 FQGNSA. V lost 6 bases, J lost 10 bases, and 16 bases lay in between. The CDR3 has 14 amino acids. The CDR3 bases are TGTGCCAGCAGTCTGGGCCCCGTGTGGTCACCCCTCCACTTT. The encoded protein is CASSLGPVWSPLHF. The full variable domain, rest sourced from reference TRBV7-2 and TRBJ1-6, is GAGVSQSPSNKVTEKGKDVELRCDPISGHTALYWYRQSLGQGLEFLIYFQGNSAPDKSGLPSDRFSAERTGGSVSTLTIQRTQQEDSAVYLCASSLGPVWSPLHFGNGTRLTVT.

In its sample, this clone was seen once. The rearrangement links TRBV28 to TRBJ1-5; 7 bases match TRBD1. The CDR3 is 16 residues long. Trimming at V came to 5 bases and at J to 1 base, leaving 8 bases not matched to a gene. Germline CDR1 is MDHEN and CDR2 is SYDVKM. CDR3 DNA sequence: TGTGCCAGCAGTCGAGGCAGGGACAGAAGCAATCAGCCCCAGCATTTT. Protein product: CASSRGRDRSNQPQHF.

The rearrangement uses TRBV7-8 and TRBJ1-3; D is ambiguous. V was trimmed by 2 bases and J by 0 bases, leaving 14 bases between them. The CDR3 loop spans 17 amino acids. In germline, CDR1 is SGHVS, CDR2 FQNEAQ. Here the CDR3 reads CASSLSRAFSSGNTIYF. The CDR3 nucleotides are TGTGCCAGCAGCTTATCGCGTGCGTTTTCCTCTGGAAACACCATATATTTT.

CDR3 in DNA: TGTGCCAGCAGCTTAGGGACAGGGGCGGGGGAGCTGTTTTTT. Translated, it gives CASSLGTGAGELFF. The V call is TRBV11-3, the J call TRBJ2-2, with TRBD1 matching over 9 bases. The trim removed 1 base at V and 8 bases at J, leaving 2 bases unmatched. This CDR3 has 14 amino acids. CDR1 and CDR2 (germline): SGHNT, YENEEA. Full variable domain (outside the CDR3, taken from reference TRBV11-3 and TRBJ2-2): EAGVVQSPRYKIIEKKQPVAFWCNPISGHNTLYWYLQNLGQGPELLIRYENEEAVDDSQLPKDRFSAERLKGVDSTLKIQPAELGDSAVYLCASSLGTGAGELFFGEGSRLTVL.

The genes are TRBV11-2 and TRBJ2-7; possibly TRBD2 for D (5 bases). V was pared by 0 bases and J by 3 bases, with 6 bases between. The CDR3 has 13 amino acids. Germline loops: CDR1 SGHAT, CDR2 FQNNGV. The CDR3 DNA is TGTGCCAGCAGCTTAGAGGCGGGCTACGAGCAGTACTTC. Translation gives CASSLEAGYEQYF. Variable domain in full (rest from reference TRBV11-2 and TRBJ2-7): EAGVAQSPRYKIIEKRQSVAFWCNPISGHATLYWYQQILGQGPKLLIQFQNNGVVDDSQLPKDRFSAERLKGVDSTLKIQPAKLEDSAVYLCASSLEAGYEQYFGPGTRLTVT.

The chain recombines TRBV5-1 with TRBJ1-1; 8 bases fit TRBD1. The CDR3 spans 16 residues. The germline V gene encodes CDR1 SGHRS and CDR2 YFSETQ. Trimming cost V 4 bases and J 5 bases; bases outside gene matches: 13. CDR3 sequence (DNA): TGCGCCAGCAGCCCCCTCCTTCAGGGGGCGGGAACTGAAGCTTTCTTT. Its protein is CASSPLLQGAGTEAFF.

The rearrangement links TRBV6-5 to TRBJ2-1; 8 bases map to TRBD2. Per the germline V gene, CDR1 is MNHEY and CDR2 is SVGAGI. This CDR3 has 13 residues. The ends lost 7 bases at V and 4 bases at J; junction bases unmatched: 3. CDR3 in DNA: TGTGCCAGCAAAATAGCGGGGTACAATGAGCAGTTCTTC. Translated, it gives CASKIAGYNEQFF.

The sample holds a few counts of this clone. This chain connects TRBV30 to TRBJ1-5, with D possibly matching TRBD1 (6 bases). From germline, CDR1 is GTSNPN and CDR2 SVGIG (reference sequence). The length of the CDR3 is 16 residues. Between the trimmed V and J ends, which lost 2 bases and 3 bases, there was a span of 17 bases. The CDR3 coding sequence is TGTGCCTGGAGTTCGGAGGTTCCAGGGGCCAATCAGCCCCAGCATTTT. This sequence encodes CAWSSEVPGANQPQHF.

The J gene is TRBJ2-1, the V gene TRBV6-5; 7 nucleotides match TRBD1. J was trimmed by 6 bases and V by 10 bases; bases with no gene match: 15. CDR3 length: 15 amino acids. Per the germline V gene, CDR1 is MNHEY and CDR2 is SVGAGI. CDR3 bases: TGTGCCACGGCAACGACAGGGAAAGGACGCAATGAGCAGTTCTTC. This encodes CATATTGKGRNEQFF.

This chain uses TRBV4-3 with TRBJ2-1; TRBD2 matches at 10 bases. CDR1 LGHNA and CDR2 YSLEER come from the germline V gene. With 1 base clipped from V and 10 bases from J, the junction kept 10 bases outside the gene matches. This CDR3 is built from 16 residues. Here the CDR3 reads CASSQGGLAGVGEQFF. As DNA, the CDR3 is TGCGCCAGCAGCCAAGGGGGTCTAGCGGGAGTGGGGGAGCAGTTCTTC.

The chain employs TRBV28 and TRBJ1-2; TRBD1 agrees at 8 bases. Trimming cost V 1 base and J 8 bases; bases outside gene matches: 9. The CDR3 length is 15 residues. Germline V gene lookup returns CDR1 MDHEN and CDR2 SYDVKM. The CDR3: CASSLSAAGGGGYTF. The CDR3 DNA sequence: TGTGCCAGCAGTTTATCGGCGGCAGGGGGCGGGGGCTACACCTTC.

The chain has TRBV6-6 and TRBJ2-5; D not resolved. Trimming removed 5 bases at V and 10 bases at J, with 14 bases between. The CDR3 contains 12 residues. CDR1 and CDR2 from the germline V gene are MNHNY and SVGAGI (reference sequence). The CDR3 nucleotides are TGTGCCAGCAGTGATCCCGTGGGCGACCAGTACTTC. Its translation is CASSDPVGDQYF.

The rearrangement joins TRBV5-4 to TRBJ1-3; 8 bases are a match to TRBD1. CDR1 is SGHNT, CDR2 YYREEE, per germline (reference sequence). Losses at the gene ends were 0 bases for V and 3 bases for J; bases not matched to a gene: 5. The CDR3 covers 16 residues. The CDR3 nucleotides are TGTGCCAGCAGCTTGGGGGCAGGGGGCGTTGGAAACACCATATATTTT. Translated: CASSLGAGGVGNTIYF.

This chain joins TRBV9 and TRBJ1-5; D not certain. The V gene's germline CDR1 is SGDLS and CDR2 YYNGEE. The CDR3 is 12 amino acids. The V and J ends lost 7 bases and 5 bases respectively, with 10 bases between them. The CDR3 protein is CASGADYQPQHF. For the CDR3, the DNA is TGTGCCAGCGGAGCAGATTATCAGCCCCAGCATTTT.

V is TRBV5-4 and J is TRBJ2-4, with TRBD2 matching over 7 bases. Germline V gene sequence: CDR1 SGHNT, CDR2 YYREEE (reference sequence). The CDR3 consists of 15 residues. Losses at the gene ends were 1 base for V and 3 bases for J; bases not matched to a gene: 4. CDR3: CASSLSGTNKNIQYF. The CDR3 nucleotides read TGTGCCAGCAGCTTGTCCGGGACTAACAAAAACATTCAGTACTTC.

This clone was observed a single time. The J gene is TRBJ1-2, the V gene TRBV30, with a possible D match to TRBD1 (6 bases). V lost 5 bases and J 6 bases, leaving 10 bases between the germline ends. The CDR3 runs 11 residues. Germline lookup yields CDR1 GTSNPN and CDR2 SVGIG (reference sequence). The CDR3 here is CAWDPGDGYTF. CDR3 sequence (DNA): TGTGCCTGGGACCCAGGGGATGGCTACACCTTC.

V gene TRBV30 combines with J gene TRBJ2-7; perhaps TRBD2 as D (5 bases). Trimming stripped 0 bases from V and 2 bases from J, with 8 bases between. CDR3 size: 13 residues. CDR1 and CDR2 (germline): GTSNPN, SVGIG (reference sequence). For the CDR3, the DNA is TGTGCCTGGAGTGTAGAGGGCCCCTACGAGCAGTACTTC. Encoded protein: CAWSVEGPYEQYF.

The rearrangement links TRBV27 to TRBJ1-1; 9 bases line up with TRBD1. The V and J ends lost 6 bases and 7 bases, in that order; junction bases with no gene match: 9. This CDR3 spans 14 amino acids. From germline, CDR1 is MNHEY and CDR2 SMNVEV (reference sequence). The CDR3 sequence: CASSLQGAQIEAFF. DNA for the CDR3: TGTGCCAGCAGCCTACAGGGGGCTCAGATTGAAGCTTTCTTT.

About this clone: Other DNA sequences from this sample encode an identical CDR3 as well. The CDR3 protein is CASSSSYGYTF. The CDR3 DNA is TGTGCCAGCAGTTCGAGCTATGGCTACACCTTC. The chain couples TRBV28 to TRBJ1-2; D not certain. Germline CDR1 reads MDHEN; CDR2 reads SYDVKM. The CDR3 loop spans 11 amino acids. Trimming took 4 bases from V and 4 from J, leaving 4 bases between them.

The chain carries TRBV18 and TRBJ1-1; unclear D gene. The CDR3 is 13 residues long. Per germline, CDR1 KGHSH and CDR2 LQKENI. Trimming stripped 1 base from V and 1 base from J, with 4 bases between. The CDR3: CASSPQRNTEAFF. The CDR3 nucleotides are TGTGCCAGCTCACCACAGAGGAACACTGAAGCTTTCTTT. Filled out from reference TRBV18 and TRBJ1-1, the complete variable domain reads NAGVMQNPRHLVRRRGQEARLRCSPMKGHSHVYWYRQLPEEGLKFMVYLQKENIIDESGMPKERFSAEFPKEGPSILRIQQVVRGDSAAYFCASSPQRNTEAFFGQGTRLTVV.

The CDR3: CASIRQGAGYEQYF. DNA for the CDR3: TGTGCCAGCATAAGACAGGGGGCAGGCTACGAGCAGTACTTC. The V call is TRBV21-1, the J call TRBJ2-7; the D segment call TRBD1 is taken from the table without a DNA check. TRBV21-1 is annotated as a pseudogene. This CDR3 spans 14 amino acids.

The chain combines TRBV19 with TRBJ2-3; 12 nucleotides align to TRBD2. CDR3 size: 15 residues. Losses at the gene ends were 3 bases for V and 4 bases for J; bases not matched to a gene: 2. Germline V gene data show CDR1 as LNHDA and CDR2 as SQIVND (reference sequence). DNA for the CDR3: TGTGCCAGTAGTATGCCTAGCGGGAGGGCAGATACGCAGTATTTT. Amino acids: CASSMPSGRADTQYF.

The genes are TRBV28 and TRBJ2-3; the D is unclear. Germline V lookup: CDR1 MDHEN, CDR2 SYDVKM. The CDR3 runs 15 residues. V shed 1 base and J shed 0 bases, with 8 bases lying between them. The DNA for the CDR3 is TGTGCCAGCAGTTTATACGGGTCTAGCACAGATACGCAGTATTTT. Protein product: CASSLYGSSTDTQYF.

The rearrangement uses TRBV30 and TRBJ2-7; possible D gene TRBD2, 5 bases. Germline V gene lookup returns CDR1 GTSNPN and CDR2 SVGIG (reference sequence). Trimming removed 0 bases at V and 2 bases at J, with 14 bases between. The CDR3 totals 15 residues. In DNA form, the CDR3 reads TGTGCCTGGAGTGTACAGAGTAGCGTGCCCTACGAGCAGTACTTC. As protein: CAWSVQSSVPYEQYF.